The 10 T cell receptor beta chains reported below all come from one sample, sequenced in a study of blood T cells in healthy people across ages. Through a sample-barcoded 5' primer and a J-beta primer mix, a second PCR was run for about 6 to 11 cycles. TCRdb ran MiXCR on the 5' RACE reads and lists one entry per CDR3 protein. The sample holds over 750,000 distinct CDR3 sequences, around a quarter seen once. This same sample was also part of a study on T cells of mothers and their children.

Specimen: blood. These receptors all stem from a boy between 10 and 17 years old in good health.

The gene calls are TRBV12-3 or TRBV12-4 and TRBJ2-1; 12 bases align to TRBD2. The V and J ends lost 7 bases and 8 bases, in that order; junction bases with no gene match: 9. This CDR3 spans 15 amino acids. This CDR3 is CASIRTSGTVDEQFF. DNA of the CDR3: TGTGCCAGCATTCGGACTAGCGGGACGGTGGATGAGCAGTTCTTC.

The chain has TRBV9 and TRBJ2-5, with D maybe TRBD1 (5 bases). V lost 0 bases to trimming and J lost 3 bases, with 12 bases between them. The V gene's germline CDR1 is SGDLS and CDR2 YYNGEE. The CDR3 has 15 amino acids. The CDR3 nucleotides read TGTGCCAGCAGCGTAGCTCCCGGCAGGGAAGAGACCCAGTACTTC. It specifies CASSVAPGREETQYF. The complete variable domain, with remaining parts taken from reference TRBV9 and TRBJ2-5, reads DSGVTQTPKHLITATGQRVTLRCSPRSGDLSVYWYQQSLDQGLQFLIQYYNGEERAKGNILERFSAQQFPDLHSELNLSSLELGDSALYFCASSVAPGREETQYFGPGTRLLVL.

The chain is built from TRBV28 and TRBJ1-1; the D gene is possibly TRBD1 (6 bases). This CDR3 has 12 residues. V gave up 6 bases and J gave up 5 bases, with 10 bases separating them. Germline lookup yields CDR1 MDHEN and CDR2 SYDVKM. The CDR3 reads CASRTGKTEAFF. The DNA of the CDR3 is TGTGCCAGCAGAACAGGGAAAACTGAAGCTTTCTTT.

The table lists this clonotype with a few counts. The V call is TRBV29-1, the J call TRBJ2-2; D is undetermined. This CDR3 spans 10 amino acids. From germline, CDR1 is SQVTM and CDR2 ANQGSEA. V lost 4 bases and J lost 6, with 3 bases in between. This chain's CDR3 is CSVGSGELFF. The CDR3 DNA is TGCAGCGTTGGATCCGGGGAGCTGTTTTTT.

Notes on this clonotype: At one end, the junction sequence differs from germline, possibly due to a read error. This sequence joins TRBV5-6 and TRBJ1-4; D is uncertain. The germline V gene has CDR1 SGHDT and CDR2 YYEEEE. CDR3 length: 11 residues. The chain's CDR3 is CASSSNRGGRF. Written as DNA, the CDR3 is TGTGCCAGCAGCTCAAACAGAGGCGGGCGGTTT.

The genes are TRBV6-4 and TRBJ1-1; D is perhaps TRBD1 (6 bases). The CDR3 runs to 15 residues. The V gene's germline CDR1 is MRHNA and CDR2 SNTAGT. Deletions cut 3 bases from V and 4 bases from J, with 15 bases between. The CDR3 sequence is CASSEIGGMLTEAFF. In DNA form, the CDR3 reads TGTGCCAGCAGTGAGATAGGGGGTATGCTCACTGAAGCTTTCTTT.

This clonotype has just a few counts. The chain joins TRBV6-1 to TRBJ2-5, with TRBD1 matching 7 bases. The J call may be incorrect, as the DNA end agrees better with TRBJ2-7. The CDR3 consists of 14 residues. Germline CDR1 is MNHNS and CDR2 is SASEGT. As DNA, the CDR3 is TGTGCCAGCAGTGAAGCCGGGACAGCCTACGAGCAGTACTTC. Translated, it gives CASSEAGTAYEQYF.

The V call is TRBV10-3, the J call TRBJ2-2, with 8 bases matching TRBD1. The CDR3 contains 13 residues. The V gene end was trimmed by 7 bases and the J gene end by 5 bases; junction bases not matched to a gene: 3. Germline values: CDR1 ENHRY, CDR2 SYGVKD. CDR3 sequence (DNA): TGTGCCATCACCAGGGGGCAAACCGGGGAGCTGTTTTTT. Protein sequence: CAITRGQTGELFF.

The chain carries TRBV3-1 and TRBJ2-5; D ambiguous. V gave up 0 bases and J gave up 0 bases, with 14 bases separating them. CDR3 length equals 17 residues. CDR1 is LGHDT, CDR2 YNNKEL, per germline (reference sequence). In DNA form, the CDR3 reads TGTGCCAGCAGCCAAGATCCGGTCAAAACGTACCAAGAGACCCAGTACTTC. Protein product: CASSQDPVKTYQETQYF.

There are a few counts of this clonotype. This chain joins TRBV11-1 and TRBJ2-5; 7 nucleotides line up with TRBD2. The J call may be mistaken, given a closer DNA end match to TRBJ2-1. This CDR3 comprises 15 residues. The germline gives CDR1 SGHAT, CDR2 FQDESV (reference sequence). CDR3 DNA sequence: TGTGCCAGCAGCTTAGCGCTGGCGGGGGTAGATGAGCAGTTCTTC. Protein sequence: CASSLALAGVDEQFF.